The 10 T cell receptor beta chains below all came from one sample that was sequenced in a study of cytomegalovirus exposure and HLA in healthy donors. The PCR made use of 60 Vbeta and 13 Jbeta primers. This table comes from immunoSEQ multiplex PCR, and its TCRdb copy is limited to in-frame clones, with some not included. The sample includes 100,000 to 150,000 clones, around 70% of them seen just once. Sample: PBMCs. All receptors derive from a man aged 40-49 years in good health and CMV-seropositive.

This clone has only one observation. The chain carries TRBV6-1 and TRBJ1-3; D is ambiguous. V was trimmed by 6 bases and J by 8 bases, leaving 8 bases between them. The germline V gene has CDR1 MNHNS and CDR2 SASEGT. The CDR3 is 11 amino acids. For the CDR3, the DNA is TGTGCCAGCAGGGCCCAAGACACCATATATTTT. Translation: CASRAQDTIYF.

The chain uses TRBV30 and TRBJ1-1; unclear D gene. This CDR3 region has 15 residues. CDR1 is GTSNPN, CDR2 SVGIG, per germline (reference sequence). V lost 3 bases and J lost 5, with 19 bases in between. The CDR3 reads CAWRALGPGRTEAFF. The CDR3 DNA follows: TGTGCCTGGAGGGCGTTGGGCCCCGGGAGGACTGAAGCTTTCTTT.

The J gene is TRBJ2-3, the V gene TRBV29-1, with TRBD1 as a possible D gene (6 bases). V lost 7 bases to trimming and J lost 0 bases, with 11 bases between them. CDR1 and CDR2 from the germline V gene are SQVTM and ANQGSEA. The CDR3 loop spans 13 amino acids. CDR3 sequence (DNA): TGCAGCGGGACAGCCCTTAGCACAGATACGCAGTATTTT. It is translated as CSGTALSTDTQYF.

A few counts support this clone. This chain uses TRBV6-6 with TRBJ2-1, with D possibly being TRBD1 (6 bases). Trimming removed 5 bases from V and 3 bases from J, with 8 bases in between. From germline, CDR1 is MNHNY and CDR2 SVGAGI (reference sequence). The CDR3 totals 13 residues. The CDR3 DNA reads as TGTGCCAGCAGTCGACAGGACTACAATGAGCAGTTCTTC. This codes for CASSRQDYNEQFF.

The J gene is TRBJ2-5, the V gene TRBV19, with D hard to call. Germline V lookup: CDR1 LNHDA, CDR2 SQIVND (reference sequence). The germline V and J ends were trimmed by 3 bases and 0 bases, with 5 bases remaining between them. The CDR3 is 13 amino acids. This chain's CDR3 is CASSIGNQETQYF. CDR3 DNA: TGTGCCAGTAGTATTGGCAACCAAGAGACCCAGTACTTC.

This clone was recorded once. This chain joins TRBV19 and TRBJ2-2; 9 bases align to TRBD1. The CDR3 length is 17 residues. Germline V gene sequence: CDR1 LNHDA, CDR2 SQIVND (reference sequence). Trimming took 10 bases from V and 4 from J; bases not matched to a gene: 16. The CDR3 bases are TGTGCCACCGACCCGGGACAGGGTCAGAGGGGCACCGGGGAGCTGTTTTTT. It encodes CATDPGQGQRGTGELFF.

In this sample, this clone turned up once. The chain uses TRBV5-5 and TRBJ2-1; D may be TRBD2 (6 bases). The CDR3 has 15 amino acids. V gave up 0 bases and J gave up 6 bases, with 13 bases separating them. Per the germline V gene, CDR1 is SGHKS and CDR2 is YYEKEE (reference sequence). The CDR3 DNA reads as TGTGCCAGCAGCTTGGCCCCCCTCGGGGGCAATGAGCAGTTCTTC. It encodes CASSLAPLGGNEQFF.

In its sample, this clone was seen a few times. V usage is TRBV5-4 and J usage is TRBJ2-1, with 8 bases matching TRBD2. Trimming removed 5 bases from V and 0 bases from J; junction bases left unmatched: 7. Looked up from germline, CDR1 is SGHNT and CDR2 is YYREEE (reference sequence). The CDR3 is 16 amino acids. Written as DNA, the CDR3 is TGTGCCAGCAGTTTACGAAGCGGGAGCTCCTACAATGAGCAGTTCTTC. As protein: CASSLRSGSSYNEQFF.

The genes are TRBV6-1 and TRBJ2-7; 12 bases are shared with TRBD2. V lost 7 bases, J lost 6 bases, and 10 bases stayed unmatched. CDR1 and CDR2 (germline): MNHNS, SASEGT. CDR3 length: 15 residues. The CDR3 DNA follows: TGTGCCAGCATTCTACTAGCGGGGGGCCTCACCGAGCAGTACTTC. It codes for CASILLAGGLTEQYF.

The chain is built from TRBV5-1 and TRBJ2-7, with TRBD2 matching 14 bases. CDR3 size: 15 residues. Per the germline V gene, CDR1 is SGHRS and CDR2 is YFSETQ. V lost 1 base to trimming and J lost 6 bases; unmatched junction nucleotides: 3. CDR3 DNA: TGCGCCAGCAGCTTGCGGGGGACTAGCGGGGGCGAGCAGTACTTC. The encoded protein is CASSLRGTSGGEQYF.